This TCR beta chain was recovered during a study of blood T cell repertoires in COVID-19. In the original analysis: For nucleated cells, counts were estimated from reference gene primer amplification. Profiling relied on immunoSEQ multiplex PCR, and the TCRdb table lists in-frame clones only, not all of them. V and J calls and clone size are those listed in that table; D and trimming were worked out from the DNA. The data show around 280,000 clones, about 87% seen once. V lost 2 bases and J lost 5, with 12 bases in between. CDR3 length: 14 residues. Germline-derived CDR1 and CDR2 are SGHDN and FVKESK.

Sequenced: peripheral blood. This clonotype was obtained from a man between 65 and 85 years old with acute or convalescent COVID-19. V usage is TRBV14 and J usage is TRBJ2-5, with a weak D call TRBD1 (6 bases). The chain's CDR3 is CASSQQQGGETQYF. The CDR3 coding sequence is TGTGCCAGCAGCCAACAACAGGGTGGGGAGACCCAGTACTTC. The full variable domain, rest sourced from reference TRBV14 and TRBJ2-5, is EAGVTQFPSHSVIEKGQTVTLRCDPISGHDNLYWYRRVMGKEIKFLLHFVKESKQDESGMPNNRFLAERTGGTYSTLKVQPAELEDSGVYFCASSQQQGGETQYFGPGTRLLVL.